These T cell receptor beta chains were read from a single sample in a study of Ad26.COV2.S vaccination and SARS-CoV-2 variants. Only in-frame clones appear in the TCRdb table, and some are missing; sequencing was by immunoSEQ multiplex PCR. The sample lists about 350,000 clones, about 92% occurring once. Sequencing was performed on peripheral blood, taken after recovery from COVID-19. The receptors were gathered from a human donor who had recovered from COVID-19. Both conserved end residues are part of each CDR3. The D gene is left open where the match is weak. For some rows the clone size is stated as once, few or many, or as a class when expanded; others skip it.

V,J,size,D,DNA,CDR3
TRBV29-1,TRBJ1-5,few,TRBD1,TGCAGCGTTGTTGGGACAGGGGTCAATCAGCCCCAGCATTTT,CSVVGTGVNQPQHF
TRBV6-5,TRBJ1-3,NA,NA,TGTGCCAGCAGTACTCCACCGAGCTCTGGAAACACCATATATTTT,CASSTPPSSGNTIYF
TRBV7-2,TRBJ1-1,NA,NA,TGTGCCAGCATCGACCTTGGGGAGGGGAGAGTGCGGAGCACTGAAGCTTTCTTT,CASIDLGEGRVRSTEAFF
TRBV19,TRBJ1-1,NA,TRBD1,TGTGCCAGCACCAATATATGGGGACAGGGGGAAGCTTTCTTT,CASTNIWGQGEAFF
TRBV10-3,TRBJ1-1,NA,TRBD1,TGTGCCATCAGACAGGGGGGAGACGCTGAAGCTTTCTTT,CAIRQGGDAEAFF
TRBV5-3,TRBJ2-3,NA,TRBD2,TGTGCCAGAAGCTTGGAGAGGACTAGCGGGGGGTCGGGTACAGATACGCAGTATTTT,CARSLERTSGGSGTDTQYF
TRBV5-4,TRBJ2-5,NA,TRBD2,TGTGCCAGCAGCAGCCGGAGCGGGGGGGCCGGCCAAGAGACCCAGTACTTC,CASSSRSGGAGQETQYF
TRBV6-6,TRBJ1-1,NA,TRBD1,TGTGCCAGCAGAACTACAGGGGGAGGCTATGAAGCTTTCTTT,CASRTTGGGYEAFF
TRBV12-3/TRBV12-4,TRBJ1-1,NA,NA,TGTGCCAGCAGTTTAGCCCTCAACACTGAAGCTTTCTTT,CASSLALNTEAFF
TRBV6-6,TRBJ2-3,NA,NA,TGTGCCAGCAGTCTTCCGAGGGGACCCATGGCGAGGACAGATACGCAGTATTTT,CASSLPRGPMARTDTQYF
TRBV4-1,TRBJ1-1,NA,NA,TGCGCCAGCCGGCTTGACGCGGGAGGGGACACTGAAGCTTTCTTT,CASRLDAGGDTEAFF
TRBV4-3,TRBJ1-2,NA,NA,TGCGCCAGCAGCCAAGATCGGGGTCTGCTCGGGTATGGCTACACCTTC,CASSQDRGLLGYGYTF
TRBV7-9,TRBJ2-7,NA,NA,TGTGCCAGCAAACAGGGTCACGAGCAGTACTTC,CASKQGHEQYF
TRBV9,TRBJ1-2,NA,NA,TGTGCCAGCAGCCCTTCGAGGGGGAACTATGGCTACACCTTC,CASSPSRGNYGYTF
TRBV2,TRBJ2-2,NA,NA,TGTGTCAGCAGTGTAGGGGGTCGGACCGGGGAGCTGTTTTTT,CVSSVGGRTGELFF
TRBV7-6,TRBJ1-5,NA,TRBD1,TGTGCCAGCAGCTTAAGGGATTGGGACAGGGACGACGGCAATCAGCCCCAGCATTTT,CASSLRDWDRDDGNQPQHF
TRBV7-8,TRBJ1-2,NA,TRBD1,TGTGCCAGCAGCCCGGACAGGGGATATAACTATGGCTACACCTTC,CASSPDRGYNYGYTF
TRBV6-2/TRBV6-3,TRBJ1-1,NA,NA,TGTGCCAGCAGTCACCGGGGACACCTAAACACTGAAGCTTTCTTT,CASSHRGHLNTEAFF
TRBV20-1,TRBJ2-3,NA,TRBD2,TGCAGTGCTAGTGTTGCGGGGGGCTTCACAGATACGCAGTATTTT,CSASVAGGFTDTQYF
TRBV3-1/TRBV3-2,TRBJ2-6,few,NA,TGTGCCAGCAGCTCAGCTGGGGCCAACGTCCTGACTTTC,CASSSAGANVLTF
TRBV18,TRBJ1-5,NA,NA,TGTGCCAGCTCTCTCAACAGGGATCAGCCCCAGCATTTT,CASSLNRDQPQHF
TRBV6-5,TRBJ2-7,NA,NA,TGTGCCAGCAGTTACAAGGGTCTCTACGAGCAGTACTTC,CASSYKGLYEQYF
TRBV5-1,TRBJ2-3,NA,TRBD2,TGCGCCAGCAGTCGGACTAGCGGGGGCACAGATACGCAGTATTTT,CASSRTSGGTDTQYF